The 24 T cell receptor beta chains below come from one sample, sequenced in a study of tumor and adjacent non-tumor tissue in lung cancer. RNA was extracted from bulk tissue without any cell sorting. This non-tumor lung sample came from over 3 cm beyond the tumor edge. The library came from three nested PCR rounds adapted from ARM-PCR protocols. TCRdb redid the calling of the multiplex PCR reads with MiXCR, one entry per CDR3 protein. The sample records 40,000 or so distinct CDR3 sequences, roughly 60% being singletons. Sequenced sample: distant non-tumor lung tissue. These receptors were collected from a man aged 50 to 60 with non-small cell lung cancer.

The chain links TRBV7-8 to TRBJ2-2, with 10 bases that match TRBD2. CDR1 is SGHVS and CDR2 is FQNEAQ in the germline V gene. After removal of 6 bases from V and 8 bases from J, the junction contained 18 bases not matched to a gene. The CDR3 contains 18 residues. CDR3 loop: CASSPLPGTSARVGELFF. DNA of the CDR3: TGTGCCAGCAGTCCACTTCCGGGGACTAGCGCCCGGGTGGGGGAGCTGTTTTTT.

V is TRBV2 and J is TRBJ2-7, with D uncertain. The CDR3 runs to 13 residues. Per germline, CDR1 SNHLY and CDR2 FYNNEI. The V and J ends lost 5 bases and 2 bases respectively, with 10 bases between them. This CDR3 is CASSPDVAYEQYF. In nucleotides, the CDR3 is TGTGCCAGCAGTCCCGACGTGGCCTACGAGCAGTACTTC.

A remark on this clonotype: The junction does not match germline at one end; this may be a read error. The chain recombines TRBV7-9 with TRBJ2-5; D not certain. Germline assignment: CDR1 SEHNR and CDR2 FQNEAQ (reference sequence). The CDR3 has 11 amino acids. CDR3 sequence reads: CASSSQVTQYF. The CDR3 DNA reads TGTGCTAGCAGCTCCCAAGTGACCCAGTACTTC. Complete variable domain (other parts from reference TRBV7-9 and TRBJ2-5): DTGVSQNPRHKITKRGQNVTFRCDPISEHNRLYWYRQTLGQGPEFLTYFQNEAQLEKSRLLSDRFSAERPKGSFSTLEIQRTEQGDSAMYLCASSSQVTQYFGPGTRLLVL.

Points on this clonotype: Mismatch with germline at one junction end may stem from a read error. The chain has TRBV4-2 and TRBJ2-1; TRBD2 aligns across 9 bases. This CDR3 has 15 amino acids. In germline, CDR1 is LGHNA, CDR2 YNFKEQ. The CDR3 is CANSQGLANYNEQFF. The CDR3 DNA is TGTGCCAACAGCCAAGGACTAGCGAACTACAATGAGCAGTTCTTC.

On this clonotype: This could be a read error, since a much larger clone is one nucleotide away. This chain links TRBV6-5 with TRBJ2-7; D is perhaps TRBD2 (5 bases). Germline V CDR1 and CDR2: MNHEY, SVGAGI. This CDR3 has 15 amino acids. The V and J ends lost 6 bases and 6 bases respectively, with 21 bases between them. This chain's CDR3 is CASRLGEQRQTEQYF. DNA of the CDR3: TGTGCCAGCAGACTCGGGGAGCAGCGACAAACCGAGCAGTACTTC.

Only a few counts were recorded for this clonotype. The junction shows a germline mismatch at one end, possibly a read error. The chain combines TRBV6-5 with TRBJ2-1; 8 nucleotides match TRBD2. The CDR3 is 16 amino acids. Per germline, CDR1 MNHEY and CDR2 SVGAGI. In nucleotides, the CDR3 is TGTGCCAGCAGTAAAACTAGCGGATCTTCCTACAATGGGCAGTTCTTC. Translation gives CASSKTSGSSYNGQFF.

This clonotype has just one count. The V and J genes are TRBV28 and TRBJ2-7, with D perhaps matching TRBD1 or TRBD2 (5 bases each). This CDR3 comprises 15 residues. Trimming left V 7 bases short and J 2 bases short, with 18 bases between. In germline, CDR1 is MDHEN, CDR2 SYDVKM. CDR3 sequence (DNA): TGTGCCAGCAACTCTTTTGGGGACCCTACCTACGAGCAGTACTTC. It specifies CASNSFGDPTYEQYF.

Concerning this clonotype itself: One end of the junction is discordant with germline, which a read error may explain. The DNA for the CDR3 is TGTGCCAGAAGTATTAGCGGGAGGGTCTCCTACGAACAGTACTTC. Translating gives CARSISGRVSYEQYF. The genes are TRBV5-4 and TRBJ2-7, with 11 positions matching TRBD2. Germline V lookup: CDR1 SGHNT, CDR2 YYREEE (reference sequence). CDR3 length: 15 amino acids.

This clonotype appeared many times. The chain employs TRBV7-9 and TRBJ1-2; 12 nucleotides line up with TRBD1. The germline CDR1 and CDR2 sequences are SEHNR and FQNEAQ (reference sequence). This CDR3 has 19 amino acids. With 5 bases clipped from V and 2 bases from J, the junction kept 15 bases outside the gene matches. The CDR3 loop reads CASSPRGQGADQWNYGYTF. CDR3 nucleotides: TGTGCCAGCAGCCCCCGGGGACAGGGGGCAGATCAGTGGAACTATGGCTACACCTTC.

Points on this clonotype: Germline and junction disagree at one end, which may indicate a read error. The genes are TRBV29-1 and TRBJ2-5; perhaps D is TRBD1 or TRBD2 (7 bases each). The CDR3 loop spans 15 amino acids. Germline V gene sequence: CDR1 SQVTM, CDR2 ANQGSEA. The CDR3 sequence: CSIEDQDIQGGTQYF. The CDR3 region has the DNA TGCAGCATTGAAGATCAGGACATCCAGGGGGGGACCCAGTATTTC. Full variable domain (remainder filled in from reference TRBV29-1 and TRBJ2-5): SAVISQKPSRDICQRGTSLTIQCQVDSQVTMMFWYRQQPGQSLTLIATANQGSEATYESGFVIDKFPISRPNLTFSTLTVSNMSPEDSSIYLCSIEDQDIQGGTQYFGPGTRLLVL.

A remark on this clonotype: An end of the junction does not agree with germline; a read error may underlie this. The chain is built from TRBV4-2 and TRBJ2-1, with 7 nucleotides matching TRBD2. This CDR3 comprises 13 residues. Germline lookup yields CDR1 LGHNA and CDR2 YNFKEQ. CDR3 DNA: TGTGCCAACAGCCAAGAAGACGGGAGGCCTCAGTTCTTC. Protein: CANSQEDGRPQFF.

In this sample, this clonotype turned up once. A read error may produce the germline difference seen at one junction end. The gene calls are TRBV4-2 and TRBJ2-3, with D possibly being TRBD2 (5 bases). The germline V gene encodes CDR1 LGHNA and CDR2 YNFKEQ. The CDR3 spans 18 residues. CDR3 sequence reads: CASSQVVTASYSIDTQYF. CDR3 coding DNA: TGTGCCAGCAGCCAAGTAGTCACTGCTAGCTATAGCATAGATACTCAGTATTTT.

To note about this clonotype: Germline and junction disagree at one end, which may indicate a read error. The chain couples TRBV29-1 to TRBJ2-7; D is unclear. In germline, CDR1 is SQVTM, CDR2 ANQGSEA. CDR3 length equals 13 residues. Here the CDR3 reads CSVEEAQEYEHYF. In DNA form, the CDR3 reads TGCAGCGTTGAAGAGGCGCAGGAGTACGAGCACTACTTC.

As regards this clonotype: It may be a read error: a sequence one base away is much more abundant. The chain couples TRBV28 to TRBJ2-1; D might be TRBD2 (5 bases). Germline CDR1 is MDHEN and CDR2 is SYDVKM. The CDR3 is 14 residues long. With 7 bases removed from V and 5 bases from J, the gap between germline ends came to 15 bases. The CDR3: CASTSGWGDNEQFF. As DNA, the CDR3 is TGTGCCAGCACCTCCGGGTGGGGAGACAATGAGCAGTTCTTC.

As concerns this clonotype: A read error may be the cause here, since a much bigger clone is one base away. The V gene is TRBV30, the J gene TRBJ2-4, with D tentatively TRBD1 (6 bases). The CDR3 length is 14 residues. The V gene lost 1 base and the J gene lost 1 base, with 8 bases spanning the gap. Germline assignment: CDR1 GTSNPN and CDR2 SVGIG (reference sequence). The CDR3 spells CAWSAQGAKNIQYF. CDR3 bases: TGTGCCTGGAGTGCCCAGGGGGCCAAAAACATTCAGTACTTC.

In regard to this clonotype: Because the CDR3 is missing its conserved closing phenylalanine or tryptophan, this is likely a read error. CDR3 region: CASSSGTVAYEQYY. DNA of the CDR3: TGTGCCAGCAGCTCTGGGACGGTCGCGTATGAACAGTACTAC. The V call is TRBV5-4, the J call TRBJ2-7; D may match TRBD1 or TRBD2 (5 bases each). This CDR3 contains 14 residues. Trimming cost V 3 bases and J 10 bases, with 20 bases left between them. Germline CDR1 SGHNT, CDR2 YYREEE (reference sequence).

Regarding this clonotype: This could be a read error, since a much larger clone is one nucleotide away. The rearrangement links TRBV5-1 to TRBJ2-7, with D unresolved. The germline gives CDR1 SGHRS, CDR2 YFSETQ. Trimming took off 4 bases at V and 5 bases at J, with 16 bases between the two ends. This CDR3 has 14 amino acids. CDR3 sequence: CASSAVQTVDEQYF. CDR3 coding DNA: TGCGCCAGCAGCGCGGTACAGACGGTCGACGAGCAGTACTTC.

As regards this clonotype: Just one base apart from a much larger clone, this may be a read error. A read error is likely, as this CDR3 ends without the conserved phenylalanine or tryptophan. V and J are TRBV7-9 and TRBJ2-2; D not certain. Trimming took off 5 bases at V and 3 bases at J, with 13 bases between the two ends. Per germline, CDR1 SEHNR and CDR2 FQNEAQ (reference sequence). CDR3 length: 15 amino acids. CDR3 protein: CASSLSAADTGELFL. CDR3 DNA sequence: TGTGCCAGCAGCCTCTCGGCCGCGGACACCGGGGAGCTGTTTTTA.

On this clonotype: One end of the junction varies from germline; a read error may be responsible. The V call is TRBV6-1, the J call TRBJ2-7; D is unclear. Germline loops: CDR1 MNHNS, CDR2 SASEGT. The CDR3 runs 12 residues. The DNA of the CDR3 is TGCACCAGCAGTCCCGGCGGATACGAGCAGTACTTC. Translated, it gives CTSSPGGYEQYF.

Note on this clonotype: An end of the junction differs from the germline gene, which may be a read error. The V call is TRBV11-1, the J call TRBJ2-1; 7 bases match TRBD2. Germline assignment: CDR1 SGHAT and CDR2 FQDESV (reference sequence). The CDR3 has 15 residues. Written as DNA, the CDR3 is TGTGCCAGCAGTACCCCGACTAGCCCCAACAATGACCAGTTCTTC. Translation: CASSTPTSPNNDQFF. Looking up the rest from reference TRBV11-1 and TRBJ2-1 gives the full variable domain: EAEVAQSPRYKITEKSQAVAFWCDPISGHATLYWYRQILGQGPELLVQFQDESVVDDSQLPKDRFSAERLKGVDSTLKIQPAELGDSAMYLCASSTPTSPNNDQFFGPGTRLTVL.

A note on this clonotype: Just one base apart from a much larger clone, this may be a read error. This sequence joins TRBV7-9 and TRBJ2-7; possibly TRBD2 for D (5 bases). CDR3 length equals 15 residues. Germline CDR1 is SEHNR and CDR2 is FQNEAQ (reference sequence). CDR3 DNA sequence: TGTACCAGCAGCTTAGCCTCCGGGAACCCCTACGAGCAGTACTTC. It yields the protein CTSSLASGNPYEQYF.

For this clonotype: The junction differs from germline at one of its ends, possibly a read error. The rearrangement uses TRBV6-1 and TRBJ2-3; 11 nucleotides agree with TRBD1. This CDR3 region has 17 residues. Germline V lookup: CDR1 MNHNS, CDR2 SASEGT. CDR3 in amino acids: CASSDPRDRGEFDTRYF. CDR3 nucleotides: TGTGCCAGCAGTGACCCCAGGGACAGGGGGGAGTTCGATACGCGGTATTTC.

This sequence joins TRBV6-5 and TRBJ2-7, with a weak D call TRBD1 (6 bases). The CDR3 is made up of 14 amino acids. CDR1 MNHEY and CDR2 SVGAGI come from the germline V gene. The ends were cut back, 9 bases at V and 3 bases at J, with 18 bases in the middle. The CDR3 is CASNYRDQYYEQYF. CDR3 bases: TGTGCCAGTAATTACAGGGACCAATACTACGAGCAGTACTTC.

With respect to this clonotype: No conserved phenylalanine or tryptophan ends this CDR3, so it is likely a read error. The V and J genes are TRBV30 and TRBJ2-5; no clear D. Trimming pared 2 bases from V and 5 bases from J, leaving 12 bases between. The germline V gene encodes CDR1 GTSNPN and CDR2 SVGIG (reference sequence). The CDR3 is 13 residues long. DNA for the CDR3: TGTGCCTGGAGTCGTAGCAGTCGTGAGACCCAGTACCTC. Translating gives CAWSRSSRETQYL.